This TCR beta chain was sequenced during a study of blood T cell repertoires in COVID-19. Study overall: The samples span acute and convalescent COVID-19 from the United States, Italy and Spain. PBMCs, B-cell-depleted T cells, or T cells provided the cDNA or gDNA that made up the material.

In the authors' workflow: Researchers report that nucleated cell counts were estimated from reference gene primer amplification. Clones were read by immunoSEQ multiplex PCR, and TCRdb kept only the in-frame ones, dropping some. V and J calls and clone size come straight from that table; D and trimming were deduced from the DNA. This repertoire shows 90,000 to 150,000 clones, 60% to 80% found once; its top ten account for over 6.5%. CDR1 is SGHTS and CDR2 is YDEGEE in the germline V gene. CDR3 size: 16 residues. The V gene end was trimmed by 0 bases and the J gene end by 3 bases; junction bases not matched to a gene: 5.

This receptor was identified in a human donor in a cohort sampled during active COVID-19. The chain recombines TRBV5-8 with TRBJ2-1; 8 bases are shared with TRBD2. The sequencing sample was made of peripheral blood. The CDR3 region is CASSLGLAGYYNEQFF. As DNA, the CDR3 is TGTGCCAGCAGCTTGGGGCTAGCGGGTTACTACAATGAGCAGTTCTTC.